This T cell receptor (beta chain) is drawn from a study of T cell changes during pregnancy in multiple sclerosis. TCRdb's table, derived via immunoSEQ multiplex PCR, lists solely in-frame clones and lacks some. The sample shows over 80,000 clones, approximately 92% of them seen only once. The germline gives CDR1 MDHEN, CDR2 SYDVKM. This CDR3 spans 14 amino acids. V was clipped by 7 bases and J by 1 base, with 13 bases between them. The rearrangement links TRBV28 to TRBJ1-2, with D possibly being TRBD1 (5 bases). The clonotype comes from a female donor in good health, enrolled as a control in a pregnancy study. The input for sequencing was peripheral blood, taken in the third trimester of pregnancy. DNA for the CDR3: TGTGCCAGCATTCTCGACAGAGATAACTATGGCTACACCTTC. Translation gives CASILDRDNYGYTF.